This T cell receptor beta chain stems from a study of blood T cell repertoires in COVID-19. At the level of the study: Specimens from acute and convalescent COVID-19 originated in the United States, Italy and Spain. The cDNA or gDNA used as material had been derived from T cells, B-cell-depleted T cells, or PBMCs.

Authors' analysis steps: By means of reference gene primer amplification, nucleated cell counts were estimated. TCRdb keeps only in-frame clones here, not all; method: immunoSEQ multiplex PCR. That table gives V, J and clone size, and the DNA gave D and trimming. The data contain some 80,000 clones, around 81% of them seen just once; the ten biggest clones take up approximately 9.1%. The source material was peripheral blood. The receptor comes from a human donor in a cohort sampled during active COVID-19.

CDR3 bases: TGTGCCAGCAGTTCGGCAGGTTATCAGTACTTC. It specifies CASSSAGYQYF. V usage is TRBV6-6 and J usage is TRBJ2-7; D is uncertain. Trimming stripped 4 bases from V and 10 bases from J, with 11 bases between. The germline V gene encodes CDR1 MNHNY and CDR2 SVGAGI (reference sequence). The CDR3 has 11 residues.